This T cell receptor beta chain is from a study of cytomegalovirus exposure and HLA in healthy donors. The PCR made use of 60 Vbeta and 13 Jbeta primers. The data were produced by immunoSEQ multiplex PCR, yet TCRdb's version contains in-frame clones alone and is incomplete. The data show about 180,000 clones, around 80% seen once. There were likely unrecorded immune exposures, though donors were nominally healthy when sampled. On this clone itself: The antigen is unknown.

Study-wide findings and caveats: Earlier analysis found most TCR beta V segments productive about 90% or about 30% of the time.

J lost 0 bases, V lost 4 bases, and 5 bases had no gene match. CDR3 length equals 16 residues. In germline, CDR1 is SGHRS, CDR2 YFSETQ. The chain combines TRBV5-1 with TRBJ2-3; 10 bases fit TRBD2. Sequenced input: PBMCs. This receptor was identified in an older woman in good health and CMV-seropositive. The CDR3 bases are TGCGCCAGCAGCATTTCGGGACTAGCGAGCACAGATACGCAGTATTTT. This translates into CASSISGLASTDTQYF.